What follows is one T cell receptor beta chain and its context. Its antigen specificity is not known. No base quality values were provided; no much bigger clone lies one nucleotide off. Libraries came from 5' RACE. Data came from an Illumina HiSeq 2500. A second PCR of about 6 to 11 cycles was performed with a sample-barcoded 5' primer and a J-beta primer mix. A unique molecular identifier was introduced onto each TCR beta cDNA molecule by a template-switch 5' adaptor carrying 12 random nucleotides. At least 2.5 million CDR3-containing paired-end reads were obtained from each sample. First-strand cDNA was synthesized from all RNA with the Mint cDNA synthesis kit, primed by a TRBC-specific oligonucleotide. Following uracil-DNA glycosylase treatment, a first 18-cycle PCR with universal primers M1SS and BC2_uni_R was performed on all cDNA. Per the source publication's procedure: For normalization, 1 million high-quality reads were randomly selected from each sample, with every read carrying a distinct molecular identifier. Reads with shared molecular identifiers were discarded instead of being binned into consensus sequences. CDR3 identification, clonotype clustering and error correction used MiTCR with a Q25 quality threshold and the strictest error-elimination algorithm. A nonparametric unseen species model with Euler transformation was used to estimate lower-bound total TCR beta diversity. TCRdb itself trimmed the public reads at Q25 with fastp, ran MiXCR and retained productive beta chains. When rows share a CDR3 protein, they turn into one entry using the most common DNA and genes. The V and J calls and clone size come from TCRdb's table, not from the authors' own analysis. Recorded for this sample are some 1.4 million distinct CDR3 sequences; approximately 38% of them occurred a single time. The top ten clonotypes cover under 8% of the sample.

The donors were some 39 Caucasian individuals from Russia, aged roughly 6 to 100 years, who were systemically healthy. Each donor gave ten milliliters of peripheral blood, collected into EDTA-treated Vacutainer tubes. Ficoll-Paque density-gradient centrifugation was used to isolate PBMCs, with at least 6.5 million per sample. Total RNA, at least 6 micrograms per sample, was extracted from PBMCs with Trizol reagent. Naive CD45RAhigh/CD27high T cell percentages were measured by flow cytometry on a PBMC aliquot from every donor. Its CDR3 holds 16 amino acids, cysteine through phenylalanine. Only the CDR3 portion is preserved as DNA: 48 bases, with reading frame beginning at the first base. Per the germline V gene, SGHRS is the CDR1 and YFSETQ is the CDR2. This sample is drawn from a study of blood T cells in healthy people across ages (dated by TCRdb to the mid-2010s). About the study as a whole: In model experiments, roughly one uniquely barcoded TCR beta cDNA molecule per two T cells was captured by template switching. The donors were divided into four age groups: young (average around 16 years), middle-aged (approximately 42), aged (approximately 64) and long-lived (82). To avoid experimental bias, donors of different ages were distributed randomly across sequencing lanes. The study analyzed two additional independent replicas of 1 million unique cDNA reads from the same blood draw for two donors, one aged 18 to 30 and one aged 80 or older. To track age-related changes in TCR beta repertoire diversity, the study relied on deep sequencing normalized with unique cDNA molecular identifiers.

Overall results and qualifications from the work: Estimates of total diversity based on one million sequenced T cells were considered lower bounds and underestimates. The long-lived group showed more naive CD4+ T cells, fewer expanded clones and increased TCR diversity than the aged group, suggesting age selection. Bulk unsorted PBMC profiling prevented conclusive comparison of naive and antigen-experienced compartments. The percentage of naive T cells measured by flow cytometry correlated strongly with observed TCR beta diversity. Because donor CMV infection status was unknown, age-related changes in expanded clonotypes were potentially confounded. As age increased, observed TCR beta diversity per million T cells dropped in a roughly linear way, and a significant reduction was already evident by age 40.

Sequencing used blood. The sequence is built from TRBV5-1 and TRBJ2-5, with TRBD1 identical over 9 junction bases. Gene TRBJ2-7 matches the end of the DNA better, so the J call may be wrong. The receptor's source is a woman under 30 in good health. The CDR3 sequence is CASSPNTGGEGYEQYF. The nucleotide sequence is TGCGCCAGCAGCCCAAATACAGGGGGCGAAGGGTACGAGCAGTACTTC.